The 17 T cell receptor beta chains below all came from one sample that was sequenced in a study of T cells after yellow fever vaccination. Using its own MiXCR run on the 5' RACE reads, TCRdb lists one record per CDR3 protein. The table lists about 30,000 distinct CDR3 sequences, 3.5% to 5% of them singletons. Sequencing used CD8+ T cells sorted from PBMCs, obtained 5 days after the yellow fever booster vaccination. The receptor set was obtained from a man aged 30 to 45 who received the YFV17D yellow fever vaccine.

At least ten counts were recorded for this clonotype. The chain combines TRBV12-3 or TRBV12-4 with TRBJ2-1, with D perhaps being TRBD1 or TRBD2 (7 bases each). The germline V and J ends were trimmed by 5 bases and 1 base, with 21 bases remaining between them. This CDR3 region has 18 residues. The CDR3, as DNA: TGTGCCAGCAGTAGCGGGACAGCAAGGCGGGTTTCCTACAATGAGCAGTTCTTC. This encodes CASSSGTARRVSYNEQFF.

In this sample, this clonotype turned up many times. The rearrangement links TRBV12-3 or TRBV12-4 to TRBJ2-7; D is undetermined. This CDR3 has 12 amino acids. Trimming pared 8 bases from V and 3 bases from J, leaving 11 bases between. The CDR3 nucleotides read TGTGCCAGCGGATCCCCCGACTACGAGCAGTACTTC. As protein: CASGSPDYEQYF.

This clonotype was recorded many times. The chain carries TRBV4-3 and TRBJ1-2; D remains unclear. V was trimmed by 1 base and J by 4 bases, leaving 13 bases between them. Germline CDR1 is LGHNA and CDR2 is YSLEER. The CDR3 contains 15 residues. The CDR3 sequence: CASSQGISGSYGYTF. The CDR3, as DNA: TGCGCCAGCAGCCAAGGAATTTCGGGGTCCTATGGCTACACCTTC.

In this sample, this clonotype turned up many times. Here the CDR3 DNA reads TGCGCCAGCAGCCTAGGGACTAGCGGGACCTCCTACGAGCAGTACTTC. As protein: CASSLGTSGTSYEQYF. The genes are TRBV4-3 and TRBJ2-7, with TRBD2 matching 13 bases. Germline V gene data show CDR1 as LGHNA and CDR2 as YSLEER. The junction had 3 bases not matched to a gene; V was cut back by 4 bases and J by 0 bases. CDR3 length: 16 residues.

This clonotype was observed at least ten times. This chain uses TRBV2 with TRBJ2-1; tentative D call: TRBD2 (6 bases). Per the germline V gene, CDR1 is SNHLY and CDR2 is FYNNEI. The ends were cut back, 1 base at V and 6 bases at J, with 13 bases in the middle. The CDR3 runs to 15 residues. The CDR3 protein is CASSEGPGDGNEQFF. CDR3 bases: TGTGCCAGCAGTGAAGGCCCGGGGGACGGCAATGAGCAGTTCTTC.

This clonotype was detected many times. The chain combines TRBV7-6 with TRBJ2-1; D remains ambiguous. This CDR3 is built from 15 residues. Germline CDR1 is SGHVS and CDR2 is FNYEAQ. The V and J ends lost 2 bases and 0 bases respectively, with 8 bases between them. CDR3: CASSLFGDSYNEQFF. For the CDR3, the DNA is TGTGCCAGCAGCTTATTTGGTGACTCCTACAATGAGCAGTTCTTC.

This clonotype is medium-sized by share. This chain uses TRBV15 with TRBJ2-1; TRBD1 might be the D (5 bases). The V and J ends lost 0 bases and 7 bases respectively, with 16 bases between them. The CDR3 has 16 amino acids. Germline lookup yields CDR1 LNHNV and CDR2 YYDKDF (reference sequence). The CDR3 DNA sequence: TGTGCCACCAGCAGAGATGTGGGGCTTGGATCGAATGAGCAGTTCTTC. Its protein product is CATSRDVGLGSNEQFF.

This clonotype was found many times. Here the CDR3 reads CASSQEVHPRETQYF. CDR3 bases: TGCGCCAGCAGCCAAGAAGTCCACCCACGGGAGACCCAGTACTTC. The chain joins TRBV4-3 to TRBJ2-5; D not resolved. Germline V CDR1 and CDR2: LGHNA, YSLEER. The CDR3 is 15 amino acids. The V end was cut by 0 bases, the J end by 5 bases, with 13 bases between.

The sample holds many counts of this clonotype. The chain links TRBV28 to TRBJ2-7; tentatively, D is TRBD1 (6 bases). Between the trimmed V and J ends, which lost 8 bases and 5 bases, there was a span of 13 bases. The CDR3 has 12 residues. CDR1 and CDR2 from the germline V gene are MDHEN and SYDVKM. The DNA for the CDR3 is TGTGCCAGCCTAGGGGGTATAAACGAGCAGTACTTC. Encoded protein: CASLGGINEQYF.

This clonotype was observed many times. This rearrangement joins TRBV29-1 to TRBJ2-3, with D possibly being TRBD1 or TRBD2 (5 bases each). V lost 0 bases, J lost 4 bases, and 17 bases lay in between. CDR1 and CDR2 from the germline V gene are SQVTM and ANQGSEA. This CDR3 has 16 residues. The CDR3 is CSVEDLVGPRPDTQYF. The CDR3, as DNA: TGCAGCGTTGAAGATCTTGTGGGACCCCGGCCAGATACGCAGTATTTT.

The sample holds many counts of this clonotype. This chain links TRBV3-1 with TRBJ2-1; 9 bases map to TRBD1. The trim removed 3 bases at V and 6 bases at J, leaving 6 bases unmatched. Per germline, CDR1 LGHDT and CDR2 YNNKEL (reference sequence). There are 15 residues in the CDR3. The CDR3 DNA reads TGTGCCAGCAGCCACCCAGCGGACAGGGGCAATGAGCAGTTCTTC. Protein sequence: CASSHPADRGNEQFF.

The table lists this clonotype with many counts. The chain has TRBV6-5 and TRBJ2-2; no clear D. The CDR3 runs to 12 residues. Germline V gene sequence: CDR1 MNHEY, CDR2 SVGAGI. The V end was cut by 5 bases, the J end by 5 bases, with 6 bases between. The CDR3 DNA follows: TGTGCCAGCAGTACCCAGACCGGGGAGCTGTTTTTT. Translating it yields CASSTQTGELFF.

This clonotype came up many times. The chain couples TRBV20-1 to TRBJ2-5; 8 bases fit TRBD1. This CDR3 is 16 amino acids long. With V trimmed by 5 bases and J by 7 bases, 18 bases remained unmatched. Germline V gene sequence: CDR1 DFQATT, CDR2 SNEGSKA (reference sequence). CDR3 coding DNA: TGCAGTGCTCCCCCCCAGGGGGCGTCCTTCGTAGGGACCCAGTACTTC. Its translation is CSAPPQGASFVGTQYF.

This clonotype was recorded many times. The V call is TRBV20-1, the J call TRBJ2-3, with 8 positions matching TRBD2. The V segment lost 0 bases and the J segment 0 bases; nucleotides outside the gene matches: 5. CDR3 length: 16 residues. In germline, CDR1 is DFQATT, CDR2 SNEGSKA (reference sequence). The chain's CDR3 is CSAREVSGDSTDTQYF. In DNA, the CDR3 is TGCAGTGCTAGAGAGGTTAGCGGGGATAGCACAGATACGCAGTATTTT.

This clonotype was recorded at least ten times. The rearrangement links TRBV28 to TRBJ2-3; possibly TRBD2 for D (5 bases). This CDR3 spans 10 amino acids. The V gene's germline CDR1 is MDHEN and CDR2 SYDVKM. The germline V and J ends were trimmed by 8 bases and 5 bases, with 5 bases remaining between them. The CDR3 sequence is CASGGDTQYF. The CDR3 nucleotides are TGTGCCAGCGGAGGAGATACGCAGTATTTT.

There are many counts of this clonotype. The chain has TRBV4-3 and TRBJ1-6; D is uncertain. V shed 1 base and J shed 15 bases, with 7 bases lying between them. This CDR3 is built from 11 residues. Germline CDR1 is LGHNA and CDR2 is YSLEER. The CDR3 protein is CASSQGEHLHF. CDR3 DNA sequence: TGCGCCAGCAGCCAAGGGGAACACCTCCACTTT.

Ten or more counts support this clonotype. CDR3 DNA: TGTGCCAGCAGCTTACGCGGAACCTACGAGCAGTACTTC. Its translation: CASSLRGTYEQYF. The chain couples TRBV7-2 to TRBJ2-7, with D unclear. Between the trimmed V and J ends, which lost 2 bases and 2 bases, there was a span of 7 bases. The CDR3 runs 13 residues. Germline V lookup: CDR1 SGHTA, CDR2 FQGNSA.